A single sample is the source of the 8 T cell receptor beta chains below, sequenced in a study of shared clonotypes between healthy human individuals. Data came from immunoSEQ multiplex PCR; TCRdb stores just in-frame clones and leaves some out. The sample comprises hundreds of thousands of clones, approximately 90% of which are singletons, and roughly 24% rests with the top ten. CD45RO-negative cells were positively selected for CCR7, leaving out terminally differentiated effector memory CD45RA+ cells. Input material: naive CD8+ T cells sorted from blood. The source of these receptors is a man aged 30 to 45 in good health.

The chain is built from TRBV6-1 and TRBJ2-1; 10 bases match TRBD2. This CDR3 has 15 amino acids. The ends lost 1 base at V and 15 bases at J; junction bases unmatched: 12. Germline V gene sequence: CDR1 MNHNS, CDR2 SASEGT. CDR3 sequence reads: CASSEGSGGAGGMFF. In DNA form, the CDR3 reads TGTGCCAGCAGTGAAGGGTCTGGCGGAGCGGGAGGGATGTTCTTC.

This clone was seen ten or more times. The sample contains more than one DNA sequence encoding this CDR3. CDR3 residues: CASSLLGDTQYF. For the CDR3, the DNA is TGTGCCAGCAGTTTATTGGGAGATACGCAGTATTTT. The J gene is TRBJ2-3, the V gene TRBV27; D gene unclear. The V gene lost 1 base and the J gene lost 5 bases, with 4 bases spanning the gap. Germline lookup yields CDR1 MNHEY and CDR2 SMNVEV (reference sequence). This CDR3 contains 12 residues.

The gene calls are TRBV13 and TRBJ2-2; D remains ambiguous. Germline-derived CDR1 and CDR2 are PRHDT and FYEKMQ (reference sequence). The CDR3 loop spans 16 amino acids. Between the trimmed V and J ends, which lost 5 bases and 2 bases, there was a span of 15 bases. CDR3 in amino acids: CASSPVLRLNTGELFF. The CDR3 DNA reads TGTGCCAGCAGCCCGGTCTTACGTCTCAACACCGGGGAGCTGTTTTTT.

This clone was detected only once. The chain joins TRBV27 to TRBJ2-1; D gene uncertain. V was trimmed by 0 bases and J by 8 bases, leaving 17 bases between them. CDR3 length equals 16 residues. In germline, CDR1 is MNHEY, CDR2 SMNVEV (reference sequence). Here the CDR3 reads CASSLSRVTSWDEQFF. The CDR3 DNA is TGTGCCAGCAGTTTATCGCGCGTAACTTCTTGGGATGAGCAGTTCTTC.

V usage is TRBV29-1 and J usage is TRBJ2-1; 11 bases fit TRBD2. The ends lost 7 bases at V and 9 bases at J; junction bases unmatched: 8. The CDR3 totals 13 residues. Germline loops: CDR1 SQVTM, CDR2 ANQGSEA. In nucleotides, the CDR3 is TGCAGCGCCCACATAGCGGGAGGGCCTGAGCAGTTCTTC. It specifies CSAHIAGGPEQFF.

The chain recombines TRBV25-1 with TRBJ1-3; D gene ambiguous. The V end lost 3 bases, the J end lost 0 bases, and 15 bases lay between the germline ends. This CDR3 contains 17 residues. CDR1 is MGHDK, CDR2 SYGVNS, per germline. The CDR3 here is CASSDTPRRSSGNTIYF. CDR3 nucleotide sequence: TGTGCCAGCAGTGATACCCCTCGGAGATCCTCTGGAAACACCATATATTTT.

The chain employs TRBV27 and TRBJ2-5; the D gene is possibly TRBD1 (5 bases). The germline CDR1 and CDR2 sequences are MNHEY and SMNVEV (reference sequence). This CDR3 region has 14 residues. V was clipped by 2 bases and J by 2 bases, with 9 bases between them. CDR3 region: CASSLTQGQETQYF. In DNA form, the CDR3 reads TGTGCCAGCAGTTTAACCCAGGGTCAAGAGACCCAGTACTTC.

The rearrangement joins TRBV4-1 to TRBJ2-7; 7 bases align to TRBD1. V lost 3 bases, J lost 3 bases, and 8 bases stayed unmatched. CDR3 size: 15 residues. The V gene's germline CDR1 is MGHRA and CDR2 YSYEKL. CDR3 region: CASSHDPGQFYEQYF. CDR3 coding DNA: TGCGCCAGCAGCCACGACCCGGGACAGTTCTACGAGCAGTACTTC.